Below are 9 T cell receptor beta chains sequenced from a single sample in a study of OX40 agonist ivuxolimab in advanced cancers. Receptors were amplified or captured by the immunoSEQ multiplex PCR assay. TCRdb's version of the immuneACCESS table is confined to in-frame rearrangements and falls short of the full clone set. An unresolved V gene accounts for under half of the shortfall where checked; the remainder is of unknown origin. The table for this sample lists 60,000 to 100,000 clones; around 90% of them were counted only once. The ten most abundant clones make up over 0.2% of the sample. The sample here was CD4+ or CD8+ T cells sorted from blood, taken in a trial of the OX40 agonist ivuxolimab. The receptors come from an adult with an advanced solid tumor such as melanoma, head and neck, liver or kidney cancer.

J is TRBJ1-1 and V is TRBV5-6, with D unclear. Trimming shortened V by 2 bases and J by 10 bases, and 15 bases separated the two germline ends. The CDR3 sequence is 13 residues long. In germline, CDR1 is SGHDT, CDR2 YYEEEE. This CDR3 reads CASSFSADGPAFF. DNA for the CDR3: TGTGCCAGCAGCTTTAGTGCAGATGGCCCAGCTTTCTTT.

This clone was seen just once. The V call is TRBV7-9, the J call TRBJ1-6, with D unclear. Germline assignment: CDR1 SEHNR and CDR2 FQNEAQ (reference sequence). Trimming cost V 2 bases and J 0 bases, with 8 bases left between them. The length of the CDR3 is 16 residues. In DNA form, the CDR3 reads TGTGCCAGCAGCTTAAGAAGAGGCTCCTATAATTCACCCCTCCACTTT. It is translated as CASSLRRGSYNSPLHF.

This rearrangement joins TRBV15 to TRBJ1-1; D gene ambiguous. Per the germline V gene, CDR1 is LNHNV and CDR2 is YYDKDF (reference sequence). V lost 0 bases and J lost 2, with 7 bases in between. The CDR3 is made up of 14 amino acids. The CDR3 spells CATSRDQVNTEAFF. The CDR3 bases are TGTGCCACCAGCAGAGATCAAGTTAACACTGAAGCTTTCTTT. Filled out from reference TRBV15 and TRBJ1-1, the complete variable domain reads DAMVIQNPRYQVTQFGKPVTLSCSQTLNHNVMYWYQQKSSQAPKLLFHYYDKDFNNEADTPDNFQSRRPNTSFCFLDIRSPGLGDTAMYLCATSRDQVNTEAFFGQGTRLTVV.

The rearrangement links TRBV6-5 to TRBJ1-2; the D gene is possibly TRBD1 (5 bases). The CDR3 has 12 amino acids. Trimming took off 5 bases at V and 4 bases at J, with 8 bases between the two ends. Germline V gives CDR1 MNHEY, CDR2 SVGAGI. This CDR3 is CASSRTSYGYTF. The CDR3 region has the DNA TGTGCCAGCAGTAGGACATCCTATGGCTACACCTTC.

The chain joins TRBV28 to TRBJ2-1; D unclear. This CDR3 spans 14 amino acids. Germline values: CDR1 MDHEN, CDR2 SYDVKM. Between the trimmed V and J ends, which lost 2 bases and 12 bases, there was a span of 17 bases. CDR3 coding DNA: TGTGCCAGCAGTTTAGATCACCAGAATGAGCGGCAGTTCTTC. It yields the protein CASSLDHQNERQFF.

The CDR3 DNA sequence: TGCGCCAGCAGCCGCCGGGCCAACACTGAAGCTTTCTTT. Its protein is CASSRRANTEAFF. V usage is TRBV5-1 and J usage is TRBJ1-1; D not certain. Germline V gives CDR1 SGHRS, CDR2 YFSETQ. Trimming cost V 4 bases and J 2 bases, with 9 bases left between them. The CDR3 is made up of 13 amino acids.

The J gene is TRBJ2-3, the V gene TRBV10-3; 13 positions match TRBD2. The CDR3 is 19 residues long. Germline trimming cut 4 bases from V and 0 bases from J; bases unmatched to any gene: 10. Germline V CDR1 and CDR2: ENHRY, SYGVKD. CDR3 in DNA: TGTGCCATCAGTGCCTATACTAGCGGGAGGGGCTCTAGCACAGATACGCAGTATTTT. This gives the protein CAISAYTSGRGSSTDTQYF.

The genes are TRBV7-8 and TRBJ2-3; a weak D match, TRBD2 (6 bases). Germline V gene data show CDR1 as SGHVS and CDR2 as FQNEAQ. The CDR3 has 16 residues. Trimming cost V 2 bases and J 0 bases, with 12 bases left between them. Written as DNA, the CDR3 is TGTGCCAGCAGCTTAAGGGGTAGCGGTAGCACAGATACGCAGTATTTT. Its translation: CASSLRGSGSTDTQYF.

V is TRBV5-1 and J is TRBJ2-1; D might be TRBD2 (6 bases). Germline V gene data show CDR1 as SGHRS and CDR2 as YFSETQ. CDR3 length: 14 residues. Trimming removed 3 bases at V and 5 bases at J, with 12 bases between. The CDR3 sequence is CASSSIVADNEQFF. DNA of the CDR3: TGCGCCAGCAGCTCAATCGTAGCGGACAATGAGCAGTTCTTC.